The clone carrying this T cell receptor beta chain was recorded at least ten times. The source of the sample is a study of human T cells and chemical hapten exposure. About the study: For sensitization, 2% DPC was applied to a roughly 2 cm by roughly 2 cm patch of upper inner arm skin. Patch tests applied 0.01% DPC to the upper back and were scored after 6 days. Per-sample variation in TCR yield stemmed mainly from small pooled library volume differences.

This CDR3 is built from 15 residues. The germline V gene encodes CDR1 SGDLS and CDR2 YYNGEE. V shed 2 bases and J 3 bases; nucleotides not matched to a gene: 3. TCRdb processed the RACE reads anew with MiXCR; each CDR3 protein has one entry. The sample shows over 100,000 distinct CDR3 sequences, 9% to 9.5% of them seen only once. Time point given: patch test 2, 6 weeks after DPC sensitization. The treatment is: therapeutic diphenylcyclopropenone sensitization with weekly scalp DPC. The input for sequencing was whole blood, taken in connection with sensitization to the hapten diphenylcyclopropenone (DPC). This sequence originates from a woman aged 40 to 50 with alopecia areata. Some clones in this sample may be carry-over from other donors' samples. The V gene is TRBV9, the J gene TRBJ1-4; 8 nucleotides match TRBD1. This CDR3 reads CASSVGTGPNEKLFF. The DNA of the CDR3 is TGTGCCAGCAGCGTCGGGACAGGACCTAATGAAAAACTGTTTTTT.